This passage covers 15 T cell receptor beta chains from one sample sequenced in a study of blood T cell repertoires in COVID-19. Assay used: immunoSEQ multiplex PCR; TCRdb lists only in-frame clones, some missing. Of approximately 200,000 clones listed, around 95% are singletons. The source material was peripheral blood. The receptors come from a man under 40 with COVID-19, enrolled during active disease.

The rearrangement links TRBV7-2 to TRBJ2-7; 7 nucleotides match TRBD2. The V and J ends lost 4 bases and 0 bases, in that order; junction bases with no gene match: 3. Germline CDR1 is SGHTA and CDR2 is FQGNSA. This CDR3 spans 14 amino acids. The CDR3 DNA sequence: TGTGCCAGCAGCTCTAGCGGTGCCTCCTACGAGCAGTACTTC. Amino acids: CASSSSGASYEQYF.

This clone was counted once. The chain combines TRBV7-6 with TRBJ1-3; D not resolved. Germline values: CDR1 SGHVS, CDR2 FNYEAQ. The CDR3 runs to 17 residues. Trimming removed 3 bases from V and 4 bases from J, with 19 bases in between. The CDR3 reads CASSLGGGFRRGNTIYF. The DNA for the CDR3 is TGTGCCAGCAGCTTGGGCGGAGGTTTCAGGAGGGGAAACACCATATATTTT. The whole variable domain, remainder taken from reference TRBV7-6 and TRBJ1-3, is GAGVSQSPRYKVTKRGQDVALRCDPISGHVSLYWYRQALGQGPEFLTYFNYEAQQDKSGLPNDRFSAERPEGSISTLTIQRTEQRDSAMYRCASSLGGGFRRGNTIYFGEGSWLTVV.

The chain carries TRBV28 and TRBJ1-4, with 9 positions matching TRBD1. Germline V lookup: CDR1 MDHEN, CDR2 SYDVKM. Trimming took 2 bases from V and 5 from J; bases not matched to a gene: 3. The CDR3 has 15 amino acids. The CDR3: CASSLVGTGNEKLFF. DNA for the CDR3: TGTGCCAGCAGTTTAGTCGGGACAGGGAATGAAAAACTGTTTTTT.

The J gene is TRBJ2-1, the V gene TRBV27; 8 bases map to TRBD2. From germline, CDR1 is MNHEY and CDR2 SMNVEV (reference sequence). V shed 5 bases, J shed 2 bases, and the junction held 11 bases outside the gene matches. The CDR3 contains 17 residues. CDR3 amino acids: CASSHPLAGYAYNEQFF. The CDR3 DNA is TGTGCCAGCAGTCACCCATTAGCGGGGTACGCCTACAATGAGCAGTTCTTC.

This clone was detected only once. V is TRBV11-2 and J is TRBJ2-5; 10 bases map to TRBD1. CDR1 and CDR2 (germline): SGHAT, FQNNGV. This CDR3 is 15 amino acids long. The J segment lost 5 bases and the V segment lost 8 bases, leaving 11 bases of the junction unmatched. The CDR3 bases are TGTGCCAGCCGAACACGGGACAGGGGAATCGAGACCCAGTACTTC. Translation gives CASRTRDRGIETQYF.

This chain uses TRBV7-9 with TRBJ2-3; 7 bases line up with TRBD1. The CDR3 extends over 13 amino acids. After removal of 11 bases from V and 3 bases from J, the junction contained 8 bases not matched to a gene. From germline, CDR1 is SEHNR and CDR2 FQNEAQ (reference sequence). CDR3 region: CASQGGRTDTQYF. CDR3 bases: TGTGCCTCTCAAGGGGGCCGTACAGATACGCAGTATTTT.

Written as DNA, the CDR3 is TGTGCCAGCAGCTCGGGACAGGATCCCTTCTGGGAGCAGTTCTTC. This encodes CASSSGQDPFWEQFF. The chain recombines TRBV5-4 with TRBJ2-1, with TRBD1 identical over 8 bases. Per germline, CDR1 SGHNT and CDR2 YYREEE (reference sequence). The CDR3 length is 15 residues. J was trimmed by 10 bases and V by 3 bases; bases with no gene match: 12. Full variable domain (outside the CDR3, taken from reference TRBV5-4 and TRBJ2-1): ETGVTQSPTHLIKTRGQQVTLRCSSQSGHNTVSWYQQALGQGPQFIFQYYREEENGRGNFPPRFSGLQFPNYSSELNVNALELDDSALYLCASSSGQDPFWEQFFGPGTRLTVL.

The chain joins TRBV7-2 to TRBJ1-4; D is unresolved. V lost 5 bases and J lost 7, with 20 bases in between. CDR3 length equals 16 residues. Germline V gene data show CDR1 as SGHTA and CDR2 as FQGNSA. CDR3 coding DNA: TGTGCCAGCAGCCCCCCTCCGGACGGGAGAGGTGAAAAACTGTTTTTT. Its protein product is CASSPPPDGRGEKLFF.

The chain employs TRBV5-1 and TRBJ1-2; D might be TRBD1 (6 bases). Germline values: CDR1 SGHRS, CDR2 YFSETQ. Trimming stripped 4 bases from V and 4 bases from J, with 14 bases between. This CDR3 contains 14 residues. DNA for the CDR3: TGCGCCAGCAGCCTCGGGACACGCGGCTATGGCTACACCTTC. This translates into CASSLGTRGYGYTF.

This chain uses TRBV7-3 with TRBJ1-2; 8 bases agree with TRBD1. This CDR3 comprises 15 residues. V was pared by 1 base and J by 3 bases, with 4 bases of the junction left unmatched. CDR1 and CDR2 from the germline V gene are SGHTA and FQGTGA. This CDR3 is CASSLNRDRYYGYTF. CDR3 DNA sequence: TGTGCCAGCAGCTTAAACCGGGACAGGTACTATGGCTACACCTTC.

The J gene is TRBJ1-4, the V gene TRBV15; no clear D. Germline-derived CDR1 and CDR2 are LNHNV and YYDKDF (reference sequence). The CDR3 has 14 amino acids. V was cut by 4 bases and J by 8 bases, with 14 bases left in between. CDR3 coding DNA: TGTGCCACCAGCAAATCATCGGGTGGAGAAAAACTGTTTTTT. It codes for CATSKSSGGEKLFF.

The gene calls are TRBV6-5 and TRBJ1-2, with D possibly TRBD1 on 6 matching bases. This CDR3 spans 15 amino acids. Germline lookup yields CDR1 MNHEY and CDR2 SVGAGI. Trimming cost V 0 bases and J 4 bases, with 12 bases left between them. Here the CDR3 DNA reads TGTGCCAGCAGTTACTCGCAGGGGAGGGGCTATGGCTACACCTTC. This gives the protein CASSYSQGRGYGYTF.

V usage is TRBV3-1 (or the pseudogene TRBV3-2) and J usage is TRBJ1-1; the D is unclear. This CDR3 comprises 13 residues. Between the trimmed V and J ends, which lost 0 bases and 3 bases, there was a span of 5 bases. The germline gives CDR1 LGHDT, CDR2 YNNKEL (reference sequence). The CDR3 DNA is TGTGCCAGCAGCCAAGATCTAGACACTGAAGCTTTCTTT. Its translation: CASSQDLDTEAFF.

V usage is TRBV28 and J usage is TRBJ2-7; D is possibly TRBD2 (5 bases). Between the trimmed V and J ends, which lost 2 bases and 8 bases, there was a span of 10 bases. CDR3 size: 12 residues. Germline values: CDR1 MDHEN, CDR2 SYDVKM. The CDR3 spells CASSLGGEKQYF. The CDR3 coding sequence is TGTGCCAGCAGTTTAGGAGGAGAGAAGCAGTACTTC.

The V and J genes are TRBV5-5 and TRBJ2-7, with TRBD2 matching over 8 bases. The ends lost 0 bases at V and 4 bases at J; junction bases unmatched: 12. The CDR3 has 17 amino acids. Germline values: CDR1 SGHKS, CDR2 YYEKEE (reference sequence). CDR3 residues: CASSLAGGVAGFYEQYF. CDR3 DNA sequence: TGTGCCAGCAGCTTGGCCGGGGGAGTAGCGGGGTTTTACGAGCAGTACTTC.